The next 26 T cell receptor delta chains were all read from a single sample in a study of γδ T cells in repeated Plasmodium falciparum infection. TCRdb reapplied CATT to the multiplex PCR reads. The data contain 50,000 to 65,000 delta-chain clones, over 1.5% of them singletons. Bulk repertoires came from Vgamma9/Vdelta2+ or Vdelta2-negative gammadelta T cells flow-sorted from PBMC. The sample comprised gamma-delta T cells from blood. Receptors were obtained from a pool of human donors (malaria-infected and uninfected, not separated).

This clone was observed a few times. A read error is likely here: a far larger clone is one base away. Different DNA sequences within this sample yield the same CDR3. V and J are TRDV1 and TRDJ1, with D possibly being TRDD3 (5 bases). CDR3 length equals 14 residues. V was clipped by 9 bases and J by 5 bases, with 19 bases between them. Germline V gene sequence: CDR1 TSWWSYY, CDR2 QGS. The CDR3 spells CALVPVGRTDKLIF. CDR3 sequence (DNA): TGTGCTCTGGTCCCTGTGGGGAGGACTGATAAACTCATCTTT.

This clone turned up a few times. One base separates it from a far larger clone, so it is likely a read error. The same CDR3 is also encoded by other DNA sequences in this sample. V usage is TRDV1 and J usage is TRDJ1, with D unclear. This CDR3 region has 19 residues. The germline V and J ends were trimmed by 2 bases and 0 bases, with 22 bases remaining between them. Germline V gene sequence: CDR1 TSWWSYY, CDR2 QGS. CDR3 residues: CALGEFRPRWVRYTDKLIF. DNA of the CDR3: TGTGCTCTTGGGGAATTCCGCCCTAGATGGGTTCGATACACCGATAAACTCATCTTT.

A few counts support this clone. This DNA translates differently at residue 6 from the TCRdb protein, which is that of a much larger clone; a read error is likely, and the protein shown is the DNA's own translation. The J gene is TRDJ1, the V gene TRDV3; 13 bases agree with TRDD3. Losses at the gene ends were 4 bases for V and 8 bases for J; bases not matched to a gene: 28. CDR3 length: 20 amino acids. Germline CDR1 is TVYSNPD and CDR2 is GDNSRS (reference sequence). CDR3 protein: CAWRNLSFTGGYVHRGKLIF. The CDR3 DNA follows: TGTGCCTGGAGAAACCTTTCCTTCACTGGGGGATACGTCCACCGGGGAAAACTCATCTTT.

This clone showed up just a few times. The protein TCRdb lists belongs to a much larger clone and differs from this DNA's translation at residue 11, which points to a read error; the protein shown is made from the DNA. The chain links TRDV1 to TRDJ1; 9 bases fit TRDD3. Unmatched junction bases numbered 26, after V lost 0 bases and J lost 0 bases. Germline V gives CDR1 TSWWSYY, CDR2 QGS. There are 24 residues in the CDR3. The CDR3: CALGELLEFVFGWSGGSYTDKLIF. In DNA, the CDR3 is TGTGCTCTTGGGGAACTATTGGAGTTTGTGTTCGGGTGGTCTGGGGGATCCTACACCGATAAACTCATCTTT.

This clone was found many times. For this DNA, TCRdb reports the protein of a much larger clone, which diverges at residue 19, most likely from a read error; the protein presented here is translated directly from the DNA. The chain has TRDV2 and TRDJ1; 13 positions match TRDD3. J gave up 9 bases and V 0 bases, and 27 bases lay outside the gene matches. The CDR3 loop spans 22 amino acids. Germline-derived CDR1 and CDR2 are GEAIGNYY and EKD. The CDR3 nucleotides read TGTGCCTGTGACACCGTTCTTCGGCCTCATACTGGGGGATACGCCGCACCTAATGAACTCATCTTT. Encoded protein: CACDTVLRPHTGGYAAPNELIF.

This clone came up a few times. One base separates it from a far larger clone, so it is likely a read error. Within the sample, other DNA sequences also encode this same CDR3. The chain recombines TRDV1 with TRDJ1, with D possibly TRDD2 on 6 matching bases. The germline V gene has CDR1 TSWWSYY and CDR2 QGS. Trimming cost V 3 bases and J 3 bases, with 11 bases left between them. The CDR3 extends over 14 amino acids. This CDR3 is CALGDSFRPDKLIF. The CDR3 bases are TGTGCTCTTGGGGACTCCTTCCGACCCGATAAACTCATCTTT.

This clone was counted a few times. The mismatch at residue 6 between this DNA's translation and the TCRdb protein of a much larger clone likely reflects a read error; the protein shown is translated from the DNA. DNA for the CDR3: TGTGCTCTTGGGGAATTCTTTCCTACGAGGACCCTAAACTGGGGGATAGACACCGATAAACTCATCTTT. Amino acid sequence: CALGEFFPTRTLNWGIDTDKLIF. The rearrangement joins TRDV1 to TRDJ1; 11 bases agree with TRDD3. The J gene, missing from TCRdb, was assigned here through DNA to germline matching. The CDR3 has 23 residues. V was pared by 2 bases and J by 0 bases, with 23 bases of the junction left unmatched. Germline loops: CDR1 TSWWSYY, CDR2 QGS.

This clone was observed many times. It may be a read error: a sequence one base away is much more abundant. This sample also contains other DNA sequences that code for the same CDR3. The chain carries TRDV1 and TRDJ1; D is possibly TRDD3 (6 bases). V lost 2 bases, J lost 6 bases, and 28 bases lay in between. The germline CDR1 and CDR2 sequences are TSWWSYY and QGS. This CDR3 has 19 residues. CDR3 region: CALGESPSFGLGAPYKLIF. The CDR3 region has the DNA TGTGCTCTTGGGGAATCTCCGTCCTTTGGATTGGGGGCACCGTATAAACTCATCTTT.

The table lists this clone with a few counts. The protein that TCRdb holds for this DNA derives from a much larger clone and differs from the translated DNA at residue 5, which likely indicates a read error; the protein shown here is translated from the DNA. CDR3 sequence: CALGKRITRGIPPTDKLIF. The DNA for the CDR3 is TGTGCTCTTGGGAAAAGGATCACTAGGGGGATACCGCCCACCGATAAACTCATCTTT. The chain is built from TRDV1 and TRDJ1; 9 positions agree with TRDD3. TCRdb offers no J gene call, so here the DNA was matched to germline to obtain one. Germline CDR1 and CDR2: TSWWSYY and QGS. The CDR3 spans 19 residues. Trimming cost V 5 bases and J 1 base; bases outside gene matches: 17.

The rearrangement links TRDV2 to TRDJ1; 7 nucleotides match TRDD3. Here the J gene came from matching the DNA to germline, since TCRdb omits it. This CDR3 has 21 residues. Losses at the gene ends were 2 bases for V and 0 bases for J; bases not matched to a gene: 23. CDR1 and CDR2 (germline): GEAIGNYY, EKD. The CDR3 DNA reads TGTGCCTGTGACATCGACGAAGGAAGTCAGAGTACTGGGGCCTACACCGATAAACTCATCTTT. As protein: CACDIDEGSQSTGAYTDKLIF.

This clone turned up a few times. A read error likely explains why the TCRdb protein, taken from a much larger clone, differs from this DNA's translation at residue 18; the protein shown is translated from the DNA. The genes are TRDV1 and TRDJ1; 12 bases agree with TRDD3. The J gene was not available in TCRdb and was assigned here by matching the DNA to germline segments. The ends lost 0 bases at V and 0 bases at J; junction bases unmatched: 26. Germline CDR1 is TSWWSYY and CDR2 is QGS. This CDR3 contains 25 residues. CDR3 loop: CALGELGRVWGIRHPSHTYTDKLIF. The CDR3, as DNA: TGTGCTCTTGGGGAACTCGGGCGCGTCTGGGGGATACGCCATCCTTCCCATACGTACACCGATAAACTCATCTTT.

There are many counts of this clone. The genes are TRDV3 and TRDJ1; 13 bases line up with TRDD3. In germline, CDR1 is TVYSNPD, CDR2 GDNSRS (reference sequence). This CDR3 spans 20 amino acids. V gave up 2 bases and J gave up 2 bases; unmatched junction bases: 20. This CDR3 is CAFRRFASLYWGIRTDKLIF. In nucleotides, the CDR3 is TGTGCCTTTCGTAGGTTCGCATCCCTGTACTGGGGGATACGAACCGATAAACTCATCTTT.

This clone has more than one count but fewer than ten. TCRdb lists the protein of a much larger clone for this DNA, which differs at residue 17, so this is likely a read error; the protein given here is translated from the DNA itself. The chain recombines TRDV1 with TRDJ1, with D maybe TRDD3 (6 bases). Germline V gene data show CDR1 as TSWWSYY and CDR2 as QGS. The CDR3 is 22 amino acids. V lost 3 bases and J 3 bases, leaving 35 bases between the germline ends. This CDR3 is CALGDHHYFFHWAALRPDKLIF. Written as DNA, the CDR3 is TGTGCTCTTGGGGACCATCACTACTTCTTTCACTGGGCCGCCCTCCGTCCCGATAAACTCATCTTT.

Comments on this clone: The amino acid sequence in TCRdb belongs to a much larger clone and departs from this DNA's translation at residue 15, likely a sequencing read error; the sequence shown is translated from the DNA. This chain links TRDV1 with TRDJ1, with D possibly TRDD3 on 9 matching bases. This CDR3 has 21 amino acids. CDR1 is TSWWSYY and CDR2 is QGS in the germline V gene. The ends were cut back, 1 base at V and 4 bases at J, with 31 bases in the middle. CDR3 coding DNA: TGTGCTCTTGGGGAACCGGCTTCCTACGTTGTGCTGGGGGATTCGCTCGATAAACTCATCTTT. This translates into CALGEPASYVVLGDSLDKLIF.

A few counts support this clone. The mismatch at residue 17 between this DNA's translation and the TCRdb protein of a much larger clone likely reflects a read error; the protein shown is translated from the DNA. The V gene is TRAV36/DV7, the J gene TRDJ1, with 12 bases aligning to TRDD3. Per germline, CDR1 VTNFRS and CDR2 LTSSGIE (reference sequence). The CDR3 spans 21 residues. CDR3 coding DNA: TGTGCTGTGGTCCTCATCCTGCCCTTCTGGGGGATACGCTCGGACACCAATAAACTCATCTTT. Translating it yields CAVVLILPFWGIRSDTNKLIF.

In its sample, this clone was seen a few times. This likely reflects a read error, since a far larger clone is one base away. The sample contains more than one DNA sequence encoding this CDR3. The V and J genes are TRDV2 and TRDJ2; D not certain. TCRdb lists no J gene, so it was determined here by aligning the DNA to germline. Per germline, CDR1 GEAIGNYY and CDR2 EKD. V shed 0 bases and J shed 8 bases, with 30 bases lying between them. The CDR3 has 20 residues. CDR3 coding DNA: TGTGCCTGTGACACCGTGTTCCAGGGTGAAGGCGGTACGACAACGGCACAACTCTTCTTT. Protein product: CACDTVFQGEGGTTTAQLFF.

This clone occurred a few times. TCRdb's protein for this DNA is that of a much larger clone and differs from the translation at residue 13, likely a read error; the protein shown is the DNA translation. This sequence joins TRDV1 and TRDJ1; D gene unclear. The J gene, absent from TCRdb, was called here by matching the DNA to germline. V shed 1 base and J shed 0 bases, with 27 bases lying between them. Germline loops: CDR1 TSWWSYY, CDR2 QGS. The CDR3 has 21 amino acids. CDR3 loop: CALGEPPLHVRGILYTDKLIF. The CDR3 coding sequence is TGTGCTCTTGGGGAACCCCCTTTACACGTACGGGGTATATTATACACCGATAAACTCATCTTT.

This clone came up many times. The protein given by TCRdb reflects a much larger clone and differs at residue 12 from this DNA's translation, likely from a read error; the protein shown is the DNA's translation. The CDR3 region is CALVEWGSDPVHTDKLIF. CDR3 nucleotide sequence: TGTGCTCTTGTGGAATGGGGATCGGATCCCGTGCACACCGATAAACTCATCTTT. This rearrangement joins TRDV1 to TRDJ1; D is perhaps TRDD3 (6 bases). This CDR3 comprises 18 residues. From germline, CDR1 is TSWWSYY and CDR2 QGS.

In its sample, this clone was seen a few times. TCRdb has a much larger clone's protein, which differs at residue 7 from the translation of this DNA, likely because of a read error; what is shown is the protein translated from the DNA. The CDR3 sequence is CALGAFWRDWGIPSTDKLIF. Written as DNA, the CDR3 is TGTGCTCTTGGGGCTTTCTGGCGGGACTGGGGGATTCCAAGCACCGATAAACTCATCTTT. V usage is TRDV1 and J usage is TRDJ1; 10 nucleotides agree with TRDD3. After removal of 4 bases from V and 1 base from J, the junction contained 18 bases not matched to a gene. The CDR3 has 20 residues. In germline, CDR1 is TSWWSYY, CDR2 QGS.

This clone has at least ten counts. A far larger clone is one base from this, pointing to a likely read error. The sample carries other DNA sequences with the same CDR3. The V and J genes are TRDV1 and TRDJ1; maybe TRDD3 (6 bases). This CDR3 has 17 residues. The V gene's germline CDR1 is TSWWSYY and CDR2 QGS. Trimming removed 6 bases at V and 0 bases at J, with 20 bases between. The CDR3 protein is CALGWGNTLQYTDKLIF. CDR3 DNA: TGTGCTCTTGGCTGGGGAAACACCCTTCAGTACACCGATAAACTCATCTTT.

This clone occurred many times. The TCRdb protein, from a much larger clone, departs from this DNA's translation at residue 5, likely by read error; the protein shown derives from the DNA. J is TRDJ1 and V is TRDV1; D is uncertain. Between the trimmed V and J ends, which lost 4 bases and 8 bases, there was a span of 17 bases. The germline gives CDR1 TSWWSYY, CDR2 QGS. The CDR3 has 14 residues. The chain's CDR3 is CALGGPDPLLKLIF. Written as DNA, the CDR3 is TGTGCTCTTGGGGGACCGGATCCTTTGCTGAAACTCATCTTT.

There are a few counts of this clone. TCRdb's entry gives the protein of a much larger clone, which mismatches this DNA's translation at residue 17, likely from a read error; the protein reported here is translated from the DNA. This sequence joins TRDV1 and TRDJ1, with 9 bases aligning to TRDD3. The J gene, missing from TCRdb, was assigned here through DNA to germline matching. Germline V CDR1 and CDR2: TSWWSYY, QGS. This CDR3 is built from 23 residues. Trimming took 1 base from V and 1 from J; bases not matched to a gene: 25. As DNA, the CDR3 is TGTGCTCTTGGGGAACGAGTTTCCTCAATCCCGCCCTGGGGATACGCGAGCACCGATAAACTCATCTTT. This encodes CALGERVSSIPPWGYASTDKLIF.

Points on this clone: The protein recorded in TCRdb matches a much larger clone and deviates from this DNA's translation at residues 3 and 21, suggesting a read error; the protein here is obtained by translating the DNA. Called V gene: TRDV2; the J gene was not called; the table's D call, TRDD3, has no DNA check behind it. CDR1 GEAIGNYY and CDR2 EKD come from the germline V gene. This CDR3 contains 23 residues. Written as DNA, the CDR3 is TGTGCCCGTGACTCTGAGGGGGATAAAAGAGAGGTTTTGGGATCTAGTCGTACCGATAAACCCATCTTT. Its translation is CARDSEGDKREVLGSSRTDKPIF.

A word on this clone: Only one base separates this from a far larger clonotype, so it likely reflects a read error. Other nucleotide sequences in the sample specify the same CDR3. The chain joins TRDV1 to TRDJ1; D assignment may be TRDD2 or TRDD3 (6 bases each). Germline assignment: CDR1 TSWWSYY and CDR2 QGS. The CDR3 has 25 residues. CDR3 residues: CAIGELGPASYSWGFPLFLADKLIF. CDR3 sequence (DNA): TGTGCTATTGGGGAACTCGGGCCCGCCTCCTACAGCTGGGGATTCCCCTTGTTCCTAGCGGATAAACTCATCTTT.

This clone was observed at least ten times. The chain recombines TRDV1 with TRDJ1, with TRDD3 matching over 9 bases. The CDR3 consists of 19 residues. Germline V CDR1 and CDR2: TSWWSYY, QGS. Trimming removed 1 base from V and 0 bases from J; junction bases left unmatched: 12. The CDR3 bases are TGTGCTCTTGGGGAACCACCCCACTTACTGGGGGACTACACCGATAAACTCATCTTT. Amino acids: CALGEPPHLLGDYTDKLIF.

This clone was observed many times. The chain's CDR3 is CALGDPKGCRGGLYTDKLIF. CDR3 nucleotide sequence: TGTGCTCTTGGGGACCCTAAAGGGTGTCGGGGCGGACTTTACACCGATAAACTCATCTTT. The rearrangement uses TRDV1 and TRDJ1; D unclear. This CDR3 comprises 20 residues. V was trimmed by 3 bases and J by 0 bases, leaving 26 bases between them. The V gene's germline CDR1 is TSWWSYY and CDR2 QGS.